These T cell receptor beta chains were read from a single sample in a study of blood T cell repertoires in COVID-19. Produced via immunoSEQ multiplex PCR; TCRdb's table is partial and in-frame only. This sample has 150,000 to 250,000 clones, with around 90% found just once. The sequencing sample was made of PBMCs or T cells enriched from blood (not recorded which). The receptors were gathered from a woman in her 30s who had recovered from COVID-19. The CDR3 runs from the conserved cysteine through the conserved F or W. The D gene is left open where the match is weak. Where a row states a size, it is once, few, many or the class of an expanded clone; other rows omit it.

clone_size: -; d_call: -; v_call: TRBV14; j_call: TRBJ1-1; cdr3_aa: CASSQARGGGLNTEAFF; cdr3_nt: TGTGCCAGCAGCCAAGCCCGGGGAGGGGGTTTAAACACTGAAGCTTTCTTT
clone_size: -; d_call: TRBD2; v_call: TRBV7-6; j_call: TRBJ2-1; cdr3_aa: CASSLGVSGSYNEQFF; cdr3_nt: TGTGCCAGCAGCTTAGGGGTTAGCGGGAGCTACAATGAGCAGTTCTTC
clone_size: once; d_call: TRBD2; v_call: TRBV3-1/TRBV3-2; j_call: TRBJ2-5; cdr3_aa: CASSQAGAGGETQYF; cdr3_nt: TGTGCCAGCAGCCAAGCCGGAGCGGGGGGAGAGACCCAGTACTTC
clone_size: few; d_call: TRBD1; v_call: TRBV4-3; j_call: TRBJ2-2; cdr3_aa: CASSHQGALNTGELFF; cdr3_nt: TGCGCCAGCAGCCATCAGGGGGCCCTTAACACCGGGGAGCTGTTTTTT
clone_size: -; d_call: -; v_call: TRBV7-2; j_call: TRBJ2-7; cdr3_aa: CASSLRGGGGVHEQYF; cdr3_nt: TGTGCCAGCAGCTTAAGGGGGGGTGGCGGCGTGCATGAGCAGTACTTC
clone_size: -; d_call: -; v_call: TRBV11-2; j_call: TRBJ2-3; cdr3_aa: CASSLEAATTDTQYF; cdr3_nt: TGTGCCAGCAGCCTCGAGGCGGCCACCACAGATACGCAGTATTTT
clone_size: once; d_call: -; v_call: TRBV7-8; j_call: TRBJ2-7; cdr3_aa: CASSRTDTYEQYF; cdr3_nt: TGTGCCAGCAGCCGGACGGACACCTACGAGCAGTACTTC
clone_size: -; d_call: -; v_call: TRBV28; j_call: TRBJ1-4; cdr3_aa: CAGGAFEKLFF; cdr3_nt: TGTGCCGGGGGGGCATTCGAAAAACTGTTTTTT
clone_size: -; d_call: -; v_call: TRBV3-1/TRBV3-2; j_call: TRBJ2-7; cdr3_aa: CASSHIGEQYF; cdr3_nt: TGTGCCAGCAGCCACATCGGGGAGCAGTACTTC
clone_size: -; d_call: TRBD2; v_call: TRBV5-1; j_call: TRBJ2-7; cdr3_aa: CASSLGTSGTYEQYF; cdr3_nt: TGCGCCAGCAGCTTGGGTACTAGCGGGACCTACGAGCAGTACTTC
clone_size: -; d_call: TRBD1; v_call: TRBV30; j_call: TRBJ1-5; cdr3_aa: CAWKDRGGNQPQHF; cdr3_nt: TGTGCCTGGAAAGACAGGGGTGGCAATCAGCCCCAGCATTTT
clone_size: -; d_call: TRBD2; v_call: TRBV7-2; j_call: TRBJ2-1; cdr3_aa: CASSESTSGRANEQFF; cdr3_nt: TGTGCCAGCAGCGAGAGCACTAGCGGGAGGGCCAATGAGCAGTTCTTC
clone_size: -; d_call: -; v_call: TRBV4-1; j_call: TRBJ2-1; cdr3_aa: CASSQTLANEQFF; cdr3_nt: TGCGCCAGCAGCCAGACCCTAGCAAATGAGCAGTTCTTC
clone_size: once; d_call: TRBD2; v_call: TRBV3-1/TRBV3-2; j_call: TRBJ2-7; cdr3_aa: CASSQFQPGGEYEQYF; cdr3_nt: TGTGCCAGCAGCCAATTTCAGCCGGGAGGAGAATACGAGCAGTACTTC
clone_size: once; d_call: -; v_call: TRBV19; j_call: TRBJ1-5; cdr3_aa: CASSIEGGNQPQHF; cdr3_nt: TGTGCCAGTAGTATCGAGGGTGGCAATCAGCCCCAGCATTTT
clone_size: -; d_call: -; v_call: TRBV30; j_call: TRBJ1-2; cdr3_aa: CAWSPQRSYGYTF; cdr3_nt: TGTGCCTGGAGTCCTCAGAGGAGCTATGGCTACACCTTC
clone_size: -; d_call: -; v_call: TRBV5-5; j_call: TRBJ1-5; cdr3_aa: CASSLDSQVTQPQHF; cdr3_nt: TGTGCCAGCAGCTTGGATTCTCAGGTCACTCAGCCCCAGCATTTT
clone_size: -; d_call: TRBD1; v_call: TRBV24-1; j_call: TRBJ1-5; cdr3_aa: CATSDPRQGNQPQHF; cdr3_nt: TGTGCCACCAGTGACCCCCGACAGGGGAATCAGCCCCAGCATTTT
clone_size: -; d_call: TRBD1; v_call: TRBV3-1/TRBV3-2; j_call: TRBJ1-1; cdr3_aa: CASSAFQPKTGGTEAFF; cdr3_nt: TGTGCCAGCAGCGCGTTTCAGCCCAAAACAGGGGGCACTGAAGCTTTCTTT
clone_size: -; d_call: -; v_call: TRBV30; j_call: TRBJ2-1; cdr3_aa: CAWSIPYSGNNEQFF; cdr3_nt: TGTGCCTGGAGTATCCCTTATTCGGGAAACAATGAGCAGTTCTTC
clone_size: -; d_call: -; v_call: TRBV13; j_call: TRBJ1-2; cdr3_aa: CASSFPDSLYGYTF; cdr3_nt: TGTGCCAGCAGCTTTCCTGACAGCCTCTATGGCTACACCTTC
clone_size: -; d_call: -; v_call: TRBV25-1; j_call: TRBJ1-6; cdr3_aa: CASSESAGLNSPLHF; cdr3_nt: TGTGCCAGCAGTGAATCCGCAGGGTTGAATTCACCCCTCCACTTT
clone_size: few; d_call: -; v_call: TRBV18; j_call: TRBJ1-5; cdr3_aa: CASSRTANSNQPQHF; cdr3_nt: TGTGCCAGCTCACGGACAGCAAATAGCAATCAGCCCCAGCATTTT
clone_size: -; d_call: -; v_call: TRBV19; j_call: TRBJ2-1; cdr3_aa: CASSMTLADNEQFF; cdr3_nt: TGTGCCAGTAGTATGACTCTAGCTGACAATGAGCAGTTCTTC
clone_size: -; d_call: TRBD2; v_call: TRBV11-3; j_call: TRBJ2-7; cdr3_aa: CASSYIAGTAGEQYF; cdr3_nt: TGTGCCAGCAGCTATATAGCGGGAACTGCCGGGGAGCAGTACTTC
clone_size: -; d_call: TRBD1; v_call: TRBV18; j_call: TRBJ1-6; cdr3_aa: CASSPPGQYSPLHF; cdr3_nt: TGTGCCAGCTCACCACCGGGACAGTATTCACCCCTCCACTTT
clone_size: -; d_call: -; v_call: TRBV5-1; j_call: TRBJ1-1; cdr3_aa: CASSFRNTEAFF; cdr3_nt: TGCGCCAGCAGCTTTAGGAACACTGAAGCTTTCTTT
clone_size: -; d_call: TRBD1; v_call: TRBV7-2; j_call: TRBJ1-4; cdr3_aa: CASSLQGTGPLLTNEKLFF; cdr3_nt: TGTGCCAGCAGCTTACAGGGGACAGGGCCCTTGTTAACTAATGAAAAACTGTTTTTT
clone_size: -; d_call: TRBD2; v_call: TRBV7-9; j_call: TRBJ2-1; cdr3_aa: CASTNSGGGDEQFF; cdr3_nt: TGTGCCAGCACCAATAGCGGGGGTGGTGATGAGCAGTTCTTC
clone_size: -; d_call: TRBD1; v_call: TRBV29-1; j_call: TRBJ1-2; cdr3_aa: CSVGGPGGEGYGYTF; cdr3_nt: TGCAGCGTGGGGGGTCCAGGGGGCGAGGGCTATGGCTACACCTTC
clone_size: -; d_call: TRBD2; v_call: TRBV5-6; j_call: TRBJ2-7; cdr3_aa: CASSLIRRGGALHEQYF; cdr3_nt: TGTGCCAGCAGCTTGATTCGGCGGGGGGGGGCCCTCCACGAGCAGTACTTC
clone_size: -; d_call: TRBD1; v_call: TRBV5-1; j_call: TRBJ1-2; cdr3_aa: CASSLTGGGRNYGYTF; cdr3_nt: TGCGCCAGCAGCCTGACAGGGGGCGGGCGGAACTATGGCTACACCTTC
clone_size: -; d_call: TRBD1; v_call: TRBV30; j_call: TRBJ1-4; cdr3_aa: CAWSVERGLEKLFF; cdr3_nt: TGTGCCTGGAGTGTCGAGAGGGGGCTTGAAAAACTGTTTTTT
clone_size: -; d_call: TRBD1; v_call: TRBV7-9; j_call: TRBJ1-1; cdr3_aa: CASSLGGTGKGTEAFF; cdr3_nt: TGTGCCAGCAGCTTAGGTGGGACAGGGAAAGGGACTGAAGCTTTCTTT
clone_size: -; d_call: -; v_call: TRBV19; j_call: TRBJ1-2; cdr3_aa: CASSYNENYGYTF; cdr3_nt: TGTGCCAGTAGTTATAACGAGAACTATGGCTACACCTTC
clone_size: -; d_call: TRBD1; v_call: TRBV6-2/TRBV6-3; j_call: TRBJ1-1; cdr3_aa: CASSFTGTGYVNTEAFF; cdr3_nt: TGTGCCAGCAGTTTCACCGGGACAGGGTACGTGAACACTGAAGCTTTCTTT
clone_size: -; d_call: -; v_call: TRBV6-5; j_call: TRBJ1-1; cdr3_aa: CASPEGGRVNTEAFF; cdr3_nt: TGTGCCAGCCCCGAGGGAGGCAGAGTGAACACTGAAGCTTTCTTT
clone_size: -; d_call: -; v_call: TRBV7-9; j_call: TRBJ1-1; cdr3_aa: CASSLSGGDTEAFF; cdr3_nt: TGTGCCAGCAGCTTATCCGGGGGAGACACTGAAGCTTTCTTT
clone_size: -; d_call: TRBD1; v_call: TRBV19; j_call: TRBJ1-2; cdr3_aa: CASTARQGAAGYTF; cdr3_nt: TGTGCCAGTACCGCCAGACAGGGGGCAGCTGGCTACACCTTC
clone_size: -; d_call: -; v_call: TRBV27; j_call: TRBJ1-5; cdr3_aa: CASRRDSNQPQHF; cdr3_nt: TGTGCCAGCAGACGGGATAGCAATCAGCCCCAGCATTTT
clone_size: -; d_call: TRBD1; v_call: TRBV25-1; j_call: TRBJ2-1; cdr3_aa: CASSEFKGARNNEQFF; cdr3_nt: TGTGCCAGCAGTGAATTCAAGGGGGCGAGAAACAATGAGCAGTTCTTC
clone_size: -; d_call: -; v_call: TRBV11-3; j_call: TRBJ2-4; cdr3_aa: CASSRDPEGAKNIQYF; cdr3_nt: TGTGCCAGCAGCCGCGACCCTGAGGGAGCCAAAAACATTCAGTACTTC
clone_size: -; d_call: -; v_call: TRBV7-9; j_call: TRBJ1-2; cdr3_aa: CASSSKTTLHYGYTF; cdr3_nt: TGTGCCAGCAGCTCAAAGACAACCCTCCACTATGGCTACACCTTC
clone_size: -; d_call: TRBD2; v_call: TRBV11-2; j_call: TRBJ2-5; cdr3_aa: CASSPSGRGETQYF; cdr3_nt: TGTGCCAGCAGCCCTAGCGGGAGAGGAGAGACCCAGTACTTC
clone_size: few; d_call: TRBD2; v_call: TRBV5-1; j_call: TRBJ2-5; cdr3_aa: CASSPGLAGQETQYF; cdr3_nt: TGCGCCAGCAGCCCGGGACTAGCGGGTCAAGAGACCCAGTACTTC
clone_size: -; d_call: TRBD1; v_call: TRBV7-9; j_call: TRBJ1-2; cdr3_aa: CASSSGQGRDGYTF; cdr3_nt: TGTGCCAGCAGTTCGGGACAGGGAAGGGATGGCTACACCTTC
clone_size: few; d_call: TRBD2; v_call: TRBV2; j_call: TRBJ2-2; cdr3_aa: CASRGTSVSTGELFF; cdr3_nt: TGTGCCAGCAGAGGGACTAGCGTCTCCACCGGGGAGCTGTTTTTT
clone_size: -; d_call: -; v_call: TRBV2; j_call: TRBJ2-3; cdr3_aa: CASSVLGDLTDTQYF; cdr3_nt: TGTGCCAGCAGTGTATTAGGGGATCTCACAGATACGCAGTATTTT